Included here is one T cell receptor beta chain sequence, with context. Its antigen is currently not known. This may stem from a read error, because a much larger clone lies one nucleotide away. Different DNA sequences within this sample yield the same CDR3. Receptors were amplified or captured by PCR. Data came from an Illumina HiSeq 4000. High-throughput sequencing was used to profile the TCR beta-chain CDR3 region of each patient. Per the original workflow: The researchers built a classifier to tell apart papillary thyroid cancer patients with distant metastasis, based on CDR3 differences among clinicopathological groups. The Shannon index was used to measure repertoire diversity, and the Morisita-Horn index was used to measure how similar tumor and blood repertoires were. Clones were called with MiXCR by TCRdb after fastp trimmed the public reads at Q25, and only in-frame beta chains were retained. Here the V and J calls rest on TCRdb's processing, not on the authors' analysis. Present in this sample are approximately 82,000 clones, about 12% of which were seen just once. The ten largest account for 8.5% to 10% of the sample.

The data derive from a study of metastatic and nonmetastatic thyroid tumors (dated by TCRdb to 2020 to 2022). About the study as a whole: The researchers compared repertoires between peripheral blood samples and tumor or nodule tissue samples from patients with malignant or benign thyroid disease.

No treatment had been received by any patient before thyroid surgery. Using T-cell receptor beta sequencing, the researchers looked back retrospectively at clinical samples from patients, gathered between about 2012 and 2019. Points the paper makes about the study in general: TCR beta diversity was reported as significantly higher in malignant tumors than in benign nodules, in both blood and tumor samples.

The sequencing input was tumor tissue. The receptor comes from a female donor with papillary thyroid cancer or a benign thyroid nodule (not recorded which). Some clones in this sample may be carry-over from other donors' samples.

The DNA sequence is as follows: TGTGCAATCAGTGAGTCGGTTAGCGCAGATACGCAGTATTTT. This translates into CAISESVSADTQYF. The sequence links TRBV10-3 to TRBJ2-3; TRBD2 is a possible D gene, resting on 5 matching bases. In the germline V gene, CDR1 corresponds to ENHRY and CDR2 to SYGVKD. The CDR3 measures 14 amino acids from cysteine to phenylalanine. Kept here is only the CDR3 DNA, which spans 42 bases and is read in frame from base 1.